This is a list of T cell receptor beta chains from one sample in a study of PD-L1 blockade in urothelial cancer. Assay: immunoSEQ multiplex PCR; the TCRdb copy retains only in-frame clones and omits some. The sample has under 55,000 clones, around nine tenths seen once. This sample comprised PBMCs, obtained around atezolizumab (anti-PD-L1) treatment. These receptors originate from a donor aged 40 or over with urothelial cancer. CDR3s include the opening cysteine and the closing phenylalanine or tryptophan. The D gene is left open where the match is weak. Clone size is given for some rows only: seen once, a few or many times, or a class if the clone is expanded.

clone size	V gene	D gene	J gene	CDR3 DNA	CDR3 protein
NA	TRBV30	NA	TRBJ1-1	TGTGCCTGGAACCGAGGGACACCCACTGAAGCTTTCTTT	CAWNRGTPTEAFF
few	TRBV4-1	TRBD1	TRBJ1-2	TGCGCCAGCAGCCGCCCGGGACAGTCATATGGCTACACCTTC	CASSRPGQSYGYTF
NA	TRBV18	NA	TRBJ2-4	TGTGCCAGCTCACCACCGGCAGGTTTGAACATTCAGTACTTC	CASSPPAGLNIQYF
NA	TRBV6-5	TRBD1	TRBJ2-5	TGTGCCAGCAGTTACGACAGGGGGATCCAAGAGACCCAGTACTTC	CASSYDRGIQETQYF
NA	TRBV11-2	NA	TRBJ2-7	TGTGCCAGCAGCCACCGAAGGCAGGGCCCCTACGAGCAGTACTTC	CASSHRRQGPYEQYF
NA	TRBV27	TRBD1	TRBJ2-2	TGTGCCAGCAGTCGCTGGACAGGGAACACCGGGGAGCTGTTTTTT	CASSRWTGNTGELFF
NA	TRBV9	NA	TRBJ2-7	TGTGCCAGCAGCGTAGGGGGGGGGCTAGCGGAGGCCGGGCAGTACTTC	CASSVGGGLAEAGQYF
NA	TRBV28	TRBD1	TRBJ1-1	TGTGCCAGCACTAACAGGGGGCCCACTGAAGCTTTCTTT	CASTNRGPTEAFF
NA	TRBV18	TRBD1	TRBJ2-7	TGTGCCAGCTCACCAGGGGGACAGTCCTACGAGCAGTACTTC	CASSPGGQSYEQYF
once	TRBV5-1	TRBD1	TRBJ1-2	TGCGCCAGCAGCACCACAGGGGCAGGGGACTATGGCTACACCTTC	CASSTTGAGDYGYTF
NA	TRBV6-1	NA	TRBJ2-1	TGTGCCAGCAGATCGTCCTTCTATGAGCAGTTCTTC	CASRSSFYEQFF
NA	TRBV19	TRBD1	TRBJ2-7	TGTGCCAGTAGTAGGGACGCAGGGGGCTGGGAGCAGTACTTC	CASSRDAGGWEQYF
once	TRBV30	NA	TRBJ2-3	TGTGCCTGGAGGGCAGGGCCCGCCTTTAATACGCAGTATTTT	CAWRAGPAFNTQYF
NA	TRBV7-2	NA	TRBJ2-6	TGTGCCAGCAGCTTCTTTCCTGCGGGATCCAGTGGGGCCAACGTCCTGACTTTC	CASSFFPAGSSGANVLTF
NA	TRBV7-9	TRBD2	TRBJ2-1	TGTGCCAGCAGCCCCAAACTAGCGGGAGGGTCTGAGCAGTTCTTC	CASSPKLAGGSEQFF
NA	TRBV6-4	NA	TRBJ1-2	TGTGCCAGCAGCCGGGACACCCTTGGGTATGGCTACACCTTC	CASSRDTLGYGYTF
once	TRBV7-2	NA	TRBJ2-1	TGTGCCAGCAGCTTAAGGTTGGCGGGTCCTGGTCGGGAGCAGTTCTTC	CASSLRLAGPGREQFF
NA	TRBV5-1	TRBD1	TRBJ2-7	TGCGCCAGCAGCTTTGGGACGACCGGGACAGGGTCTTGGGAGCAGTACTTC	CASSFGTTGTGSWEQYF
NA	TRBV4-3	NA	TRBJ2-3	TGCGCCAGCAGCCAGTCACAGGACGATACGCAGTATTTT	CASSQSQDDTQYF
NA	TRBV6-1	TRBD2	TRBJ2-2	TGTGCCAGCAGTGAAGGGGCGGGAGCGGGGGCCGGGGAGCTGTTTTTT	CASSEGAGAGAGELFF
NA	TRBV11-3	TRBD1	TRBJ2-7	TGTGCCAGCAGCTCCCCCGGGACAGGGGGTCTCGAGCAGTACTTC	CASSSPGTGGLEQYF
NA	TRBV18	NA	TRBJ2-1	TGTGCCAGCTCACCACCGTATGGGGAGACCTACAATGAGCAGTTCTTC	CASSPPYGETYNEQFF
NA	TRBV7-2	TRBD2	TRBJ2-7	TGTGCCAGCAGCTTAGCGGGACTACCGAGGGCCTCCTACGAGCAGTACTTC	CASSLAGLPRASYEQYF
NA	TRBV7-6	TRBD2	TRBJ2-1	TGTGCCAGCAGCTTCCCCGGACTAGCGGGAGAAACTTACAATGAGCAGTTCTTC	CASSFPGLAGETYNEQFF
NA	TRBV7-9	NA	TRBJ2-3	TGTGCCAGCAGCTACGCAGGCACAGATACGCAGTATTTT	CASSYAGTDTQYF
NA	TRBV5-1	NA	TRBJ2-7	TGCGCCAGCAGCTTGGCAGAGGGCGGAAGGTACGAGCAGTACTTC	CASSLAEGGRYEQYF
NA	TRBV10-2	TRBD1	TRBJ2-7	TGCGCCAGCTGGGACAGCGACTCCTACGAGCAGTACTTC	CASWDSDSYEQYF
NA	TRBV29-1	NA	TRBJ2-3	TGCAGCGTGGGGGGGGGCCCGAGCACAGATACGCAGTATTTT	CSVGGGPSTDTQYF
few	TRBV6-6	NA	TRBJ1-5	TGTGCCAGCACCGAGGGACTTCAGCCCCAGCATTTT	CASTEGLQPQHF
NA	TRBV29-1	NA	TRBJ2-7	TGCAGCGCCTCCCAGGGAGGCGTCTCCTACGAGCAGTACTTC	CSASQGGVSYEQYF
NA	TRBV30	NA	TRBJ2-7	TGTGCCTGGAGTGAGGGACACACCACCTTGGAGTACTTC	CAWSEGHTTLEYF
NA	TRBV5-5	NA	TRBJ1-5	TGTGCCAGCAGCTTGTGGGGGGGGTTTAATCAGCCCCAGCATTTT	CASSLWGGFNQPQHF
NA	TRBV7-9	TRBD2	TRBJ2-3	TGTGCCAGCAGCTTAGCGGAGGCTAGCGGGAGGGGAGATACGCAGTATTTT	CASSLAEASGRGDTQYF
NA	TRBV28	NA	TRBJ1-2	TGTGCCAGCAGCGAGGCGGCATCCTATAACTATGGCTACACCTTC	CASSEAASYNYGYTF
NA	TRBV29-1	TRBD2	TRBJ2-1	TGCAGCGTAGAGGGACTAGCGGTCTACAATGAGCAGTTCTTC	CSVEGLAVYNEQFF
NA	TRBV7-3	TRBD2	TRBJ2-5	TGTGCCAGCAGCTTAAGGGCTAGCGGGGGCCAAGAGACCCAGTACTTC	CASSLRASGGQETQYF
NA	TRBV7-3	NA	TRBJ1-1	TGTGCCAGCAGCCCCAGCACCGGCCGGGGCACTGAAGCTTTCTTT	CASSPSTGRGTEAFF
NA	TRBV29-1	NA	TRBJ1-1	TGCAGCGTTGGAACAAGCACTGAAGCTTTCTTT	CSVGTSTEAFF
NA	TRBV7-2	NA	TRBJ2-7	TGTGCCAGCAGCCCCCCCCGACAGACTTGGTACTTC	CASSPPRQTWYF
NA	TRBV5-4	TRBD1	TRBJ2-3	TGTGCCAGCAGCTTGCCCGGGACAGAAACAGATACGCAGTATTTT	CASSLPGTETDTQYF
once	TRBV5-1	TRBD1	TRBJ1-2	TGCGCCAGCAGCTTCGGGGCAGGGGGCAATGGCTACACCTTC	CASSFGAGGNGYTF
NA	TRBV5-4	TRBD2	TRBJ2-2	TGTGCCAGCAGCCGCGGACTAGCGGGAGGTGTCGGGGAGCTGTTTTTT	CASSRGLAGGVGELFF
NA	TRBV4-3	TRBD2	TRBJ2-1	TGCGCCAGCAGCCAGACCTTCCTAACTAGCGGGCCTCTCAATGAGCAGTTCTTC	CASSQTFLTSGPLNEQFF
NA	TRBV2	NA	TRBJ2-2	TGTGCCAGCGGAGGGGCGACACCGAACACCGGGGAGCTGTTTTTT	CASGGATPNTGELFF
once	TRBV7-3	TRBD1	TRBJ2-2	TGTGCCAGCAGCCCCGGGACAGGTGTCAGCGGGGAGCTGTTTTTT	CASSPGTGVSGELFF
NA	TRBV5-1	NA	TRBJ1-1	TGCGCCAGCAGCTTGGAAGGGAGCACTGAAGCTTTCTTT	CASSLEGSTEAFF
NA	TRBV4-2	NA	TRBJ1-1	TGTGCCAGCAGCCAAGGGGGCTCGGTGAACACTGAAGCTTTCTTT	CASSQGGSVNTEAFF
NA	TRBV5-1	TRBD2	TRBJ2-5	TGCGCCAGCAGCCCACCGGGGGGGATAGGTGAGACCCAGTACTTC	CASSPPGGIGETQYF
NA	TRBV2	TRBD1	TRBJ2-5	TGTGCCAGCACCACAGGGGGCGCGGAGACCCAGTACTTC	CASTTGGAETQYF
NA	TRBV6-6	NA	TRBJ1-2	TGTGCCAGCAGTTACTCGGGGGCGGATGGCTACACCTTC	CASSYSGADGYTF